Sequencing of this T cell receptor (beta chain) was carried out in a study of CD4+ T cells in melanoma. With 4 bases removed from V and 0 bases from J, the gap between germline ends came to 6 bases. In germline, CDR1 is MNHNY, CDR2 SVGAGI (reference sequence). This CDR3 has 13 amino acids. Sequenced by immunoSEQ multiplex PCR; TCRdb stores in-frame clones only, minus some. Among about 15,000 clones listed, roughly 66% were seen once. Comment on this clone: No antigen is known for it.

Study results and caveats: Reportedly, melanoma neoantigen-specific CD4+ T cells showed varied differentiation states. CD8+ T cell, macrophage and B cell function reportedly correlated with neoantigen-specific CD4+ T cells.

The rearrangement joins TRBV6-6 to TRBJ1-2, with D hard to call. The source material was cells from a culture (not recorded whether cultured in vitro). The sequence was collected from a human donor with melanoma. This CDR3 reads CASSSAANYGYTF. The CDR3 DNA is TGTGCCAGCAGTTCGGCCGCTAACTATGGCTACACCTTC.